The 19 T cell receptor beta chains reported below all come from one sample, sequenced in a study of blood T cell repertoires in COVID-19. The protocol was immunoSEQ multiplex PCR, while the TCRdb copy is restricted to in-frame clones and leaves out a portion. The table has 77,000 or so clones, 85% to 90% seen once. The sequenced sample consisted of peripheral blood. The receptors shown here come from a man at least 80 years old with acute or convalescent COVID-19.

This clone has just a few counts. J is TRBJ1-4 and V is TRBV28; D gene ambiguous. Germline lookup yields CDR1 MDHEN and CDR2 SYDVKM. This CDR3 is built from 14 residues. The germline V and J ends were trimmed by 5 bases and 1 base, with 8 bases remaining between them. CDR3 sequence reads: CASSTVGTNEKLFF. For the CDR3, the DNA is TGTGCCAGCAGTACCGTCGGAACTAATGAAAAACTGTTTTTT.

The chain couples TRBV5-1 to TRBJ2-3, with 9 bases identical to TRBD1. J was trimmed by 3 bases and V by 2 bases; bases with no gene match: 4. Per germline, CDR1 SGHRS and CDR2 YFSETQ. This CDR3 has 15 residues. The CDR3, as DNA: TGCGCCAGCAGCTTCGGGGACAGGGAGACAGATACGCAGTATTTT. This codes for CASSFGDRETDTQYF.

The chain combines TRBV6-2 or TRBV6-3 with TRBJ2-1; TRBD1 aligns across 7 bases. Germline V gene sequence: CDR1 MNHEY, CDR2 SVGEGT. The trim removed 6 bases at V and 3 bases at J, leaving 8 bases unmatched. This CDR3 is built from 15 residues. The CDR3 loop is CASSPGTEVYNEQFF. In DNA form, the CDR3 reads TGTGCCAGCAGCCCCGGGACAGAGGTCTACAATGAGCAGTTCTTC.

The J gene is TRBJ2-2, the V gene TRBV2; no clear D gene. Germline V gene data show CDR1 as SNHLY and CDR2 as FYNNEI. The CDR3 has 15 residues. V was pared by 4 bases and J by 4 bases, with 13 bases between. The CDR3 region has the DNA TGTGCCAGCAGTGGAGTTAGCCACGGCACCGGGGAGCTGTTTTTT. Its translation is CASSGVSHGTGELFF.

Details on this clone: The junction departs from the called germline gene at one end, perhaps through a read error. The CDR3 DNA reads TGTGCCAGTAGTATCGGGTCTAGCGACCAAGAGGCCCAGTACTTC. This gives the protein CASSIGSSDQEAQYF. The rearrangement links TRBV19 to TRBJ2-5; TRBD2 is a possible D gene (6 bases). CDR3 length equals 15 residues. In germline, CDR1 is LNHDA, CDR2 SQIVND (reference sequence).

The chain couples TRBV6-1 to TRBJ1-3; no definite D call. The CDR3 is made up of 13 amino acids. Germline V gives CDR1 MNHNS, CDR2 SASEGT. Deletions cut 1 base from V and 4 bases from J, with 5 bases between. Written as DNA, the CDR3 is TGTGCCAGCAGTGAAGAAGCGGGAAACACCATATATTTT. This codes for CASSEEAGNTIYF.

The chain couples TRBV11-2 to TRBJ1-2; D may be TRBD1 (6 bases). V was pared by 1 base and J by 10 bases, with 10 bases between. Germline lookup yields CDR1 SGHAT and CDR2 FQNNGV. This CDR3 has 12 residues. The CDR3 region has the DNA TGTGCCAGCAGCTTAGTAGGGGGAATCTACACCTTC. Amino acids: CASSLVGGIYTF.

This chain connects TRBV19 to TRBJ2-7; TRBD1 agrees at 7 bases. The V gene's germline CDR1 is LNHDA and CDR2 SQIVND (reference sequence). The CDR3 loop spans 15 amino acids. The J segment lost 3 bases and the V segment lost 3 bases, leaving 8 bases of the junction unmatched. DNA of the CDR3: TGTGCCAGTAGTATGGGGGTGGGGACAGTCTACGAGCAGTACTTC. Encoded protein: CASSMGVGTVYEQYF.

CDR3: CASSNQVYNSPLHF. CDR3 DNA: TGTGCCAGTAGTAACCAGGTCTATAATTCACCCCTCCACTTT. The chain carries TRBV19 and TRBJ1-6, with no clear D. Trimming removed 4 bases at V and 3 bases at J, with 7 bases between. The CDR3 runs to 14 residues. The germline V gene has CDR1 LNHDA and CDR2 SQIVND (reference sequence).

This clone has only one observation. This chain links TRBV21-1 with TRBJ1-2; the D call of TRBD1 is as the table states it, not checked on the DNA. TRBV21-1 is a known pseudogene. The CDR3 totals 14 residues. Here the CDR3 reads CASSPWTGPYGYTF. For the CDR3, the DNA is TGTGCCAGCAGCCCCTGGACAGGGCCTTATGGCTACACCTTC.

The chain joins TRBV11-2 to TRBJ1-2; TRBD1 aligns across 8 bases. The CDR3 covers 16 residues. Germline CDR1 SGHAT, CDR2 FQNNGV. V shed 2 bases and J 2 bases; nucleotides not matched to a gene: 7. CDR3 bases: TGTGCCAGCAGCTTACACGGACAGGGATTCAACTATGGCTACACCTTC. Translating it yields CASSLHGQGFNYGYTF.

The rearrangement uses TRBV27 and TRBJ2-5; 9 bases agree with TRBD2. V shed 7 bases, J shed 2 bases, and the junction held 8 bases outside the gene matches. Germline CDR1 and CDR2: MNHEY and SMNVEV (reference sequence). This CDR3 contains 15 residues. For the CDR3, the DNA is TGTGCCAGCACGTCCCTAGCGGGGAAACAAGAGACCCAGTACTTC. It specifies CASTSLAGKQETQYF.

This chain connects TRBV28 to TRBJ1-4; D ambiguous. The CDR3 is made up of 15 amino acids. The germline V gene encodes CDR1 MDHEN and CDR2 SYDVKM. Deletions cut 2 bases from V and 0 bases from J, with 7 bases between. Here the CDR3 DNA reads TGTGCCAGCAGTTTAAGCCTAGCAACTAATGAAAAACTGTTTTTT. Its protein is CASSLSLATNEKLFF.

The chain couples TRBV30 to TRBJ2-1; TRBD1 agrees at 9 bases. CDR3 length: 13 amino acids. CDR1 is GTSNPN and CDR2 is SVGIG in the germline V gene (reference sequence). After removal of 2 bases from V and 9 bases from J, the junction contained 5 bases not matched to a gene. The DNA for the CDR3 is TGTGCCTGGAGTCGGACAGGGGAGGGTGAGCAGTTCTTC. Its translation is CAWSRTGEGEQFF. Supplemented by reference TRBV30 and TRBJ2-1, the full variable domain reads SQTIHQWPATLVQPVGSPLSLECTVEGTSNPNLYWYRQAAGRGLQLLFYSVGIGQISSEVPQNLSASRPQDRQFILSSKKLLLSDSGFYLCAWSRTGEGEQFFGPGTRLTVL.

This clone was detected a few times. The chain employs TRBV6-2 or TRBV6-3 and TRBJ2-1, with TRBD1 matching over 8 bases. CDR1 is MNHEY, CDR2 SVGEGT, per germline. Trimming took 6 bases from V and 1 from J; bases not matched to a gene: 8. The CDR3 is 16 amino acids. CDR3 residues: CASSPRQGSSYNEQFF. CDR3 DNA: TGTGCCAGCAGCCCTCGACAGGGGTCATCCTACAATGAGCAGTTCTTC.

V gene TRBV7-2 combines with J gene TRBJ1-2, with 8 bases fitting TRBD1. Unmatched junction bases numbered 12, after V lost 1 base and J lost 8 bases. The germline V gene encodes CDR1 SGHTA and CDR2 FQGNSA. CDR3 length equals 16 residues. The CDR3 protein is CASSLDGQGANRGYTF. Here the CDR3 DNA reads TGTGCCAGCAGCTTAGATGGCCAGGGGGCGAACCGAGGCTACACCTTC. The entire variable domain, with the rest obtained from reference TRBV7-2 and TRBJ1-2, is as follows: GAGVSQSPSNKVTEKGKDVELRCDPISGHTALYWYRQSLGQGLEFLIYFQGNSAPDKSGLPSDRFSAERTGGSVSTLTIQRTQQEDSAVYLCASSLDGQGANRGYTFGSGTRLTVV.

V usage is TRBV3-1 (or the pseudogene TRBV3-2) and J usage is TRBJ1-2; TRBD1 matches at 7 bases. V was pared by 1 base and J by 4 bases, with 9 bases of the junction left unmatched. Germline V gene lookup returns CDR1 LGHDT and CDR2 YNNKEL (reference sequence). This CDR3 has 16 amino acids. The CDR3 region is CASSQVTGMFAYGYTF. The DNA for the CDR3 is TGTGCCAGCAGCCAAGTGACAGGGATGTTTGCCTATGGCTACACCTTC.

The chain recombines TRBV29-1 with TRBJ1-2; D uncertain. The CDR3 length is 12 residues. Germline lookup yields CDR1 SQVTM and CDR2 ANQGSEA. Trimming removed 1 base at V and 6 bases at J, with 9 bases between. In nucleotides, the CDR3 is TGCAGCGTTGAAGTTGGAGGAGATGGCTACACCTTC. Its translation: CSVEVGGDGYTF.

The V call is TRBV6-1, the J call TRBJ2-7, with 7 bases aligning to TRBD2. V dropped 0 bases and J dropped 0; count of bases not matched to a gene: 8. This CDR3 contains 17 residues. Germline lookup yields CDR1 MNHNS and CDR2 SASEGT. The CDR3 here is CASSEAGWGGSSYEQYF. The DNA for the CDR3 is TGTGCCAGCAGTGAAGCGGGTTGGGGGGGGAGCTCCTACGAGCAGTACTTC.